The T cell receptor beta chain described here comes from a study of shared clonotypes between healthy human individuals. The table lists this clone with a count of one. The CDR3 is 16 residues long. Trimming removed 2 bases from V and 7 bases from J, with 20 bases in between. The germline V gene encodes CDR1 MDHEN and CDR2 SYDVKM. TCRdb keeps only in-frame clones here, not all; method: immunoSEQ multiplex PCR. This table holds 2 million to 2.5 million clones, approximately 90% found once. The chain employs TRBV28 and TRBJ2-5; no firm D call. Sequencing input: naive CD4+ T cells from PBMCs. Subset reported: CD45RA+ positively selected. The receptor was derived from a man aged 18 to 29 in good health. Some clones in this sample may be carry-over from other donors' samples. Here the CDR3 DNA reads TGTGCCAGCAGTTTACCGGAAGGTCCCGTGAGTGGGACCCAGTACTTC. This translates into CASSLPEGPVSGTQYF.